These 29 T cell receptor beta chains came from one sample sequenced in a study of blood T cell repertoires in COVID-19. TCRdb keeps only in-frame clones here, not all; method: immunoSEQ multiplex PCR. The data hold about 170,000 clones, with roughly 86% observed a single time. What was sequenced was peripheral blood. These receptors originate from a man between 65 and 85 years old with acute or convalescent COVID-19.

The V gene is TRBV4-2, the J gene TRBJ1-6; D uncertain. This CDR3 region has 13 residues. V was trimmed by 0 bases and J by 10 bases, leaving 7 bases between them. Germline V CDR1 and CDR2: LGHNA, YNFKEQ. CDR3 residues: CASSQDRSSPLHF. The CDR3 nucleotides read TGTGCCAGCAGCCAAGATAGAAGCTCACCCCTCCACTTT.

The chain is built from TRBV6-5 and TRBJ1-1; D gene ambiguous. V was shortened by 9 bases and J by 4 bases, with 9 bases between the two germline ends. The CDR3 length is 11 residues. The V gene's germline CDR1 is MNHEY and CDR2 SVGAGI. CDR3 DNA sequence: TGTGCCAGTTCCGGGTTCACTGAAGCTTTCTTT. As protein: CASSGFTEAFF.

The V and J genes are TRBV7-2 and TRBJ2-3, with D possibly matching TRBD1 (6 bases). The CDR3 runs 12 residues. Trimming stripped 5 bases from V and 8 bases from J, with 11 bases between. The germline gives CDR1 SGHTA, CDR2 FQGNSA. The DNA of the CDR3 is TGTGCCAGCAGCCGTTTAGGGGGTACGCAGTATTTT. Translation: CASSRLGGTQYF.

V gene TRBV9 combines with J gene TRBJ1-6, with 8 bases matching TRBD1. Germline loops: CDR1 SGDLS, CDR2 YYNGEE. There are 14 residues in the CDR3. V lost 0 bases, J lost 10 bases, and 3 bases stayed unmatched. The CDR3 DNA reads as TGTGCCAGCAGCGTAGCGACAGGGGAATCACCCCTCCACTTT. This codes for CASSVATGESPLHF. Full variable domain (rest looked up from reference TRBV9 and TRBJ1-6): DSGVTQTPKHLITATGQRVTLRCSPRSGDLSVYWYQQSLDQGLQFLIQYYNGEERAKGNILERFSAQQFPDLHSELNLSSLELGDSALYFCASSVATGESPLHFGNGTRLTVT.

The rearrangement joins TRBV28 to TRBJ2-3, with D tentatively TRBD2 (6 bases). The germline CDR1 and CDR2 sequences are MDHEN and SYDVKM. The V end lost 6 bases, the J end lost 7 bases, and 17 bases lay between the germline ends. The CDR3 runs 14 residues. The CDR3 region is CASRTRTSRNTQYF. The CDR3 DNA is TGTGCCAGCAGGACTAGGACCTCTAGGAATACGCAGTATTTT.

The chain carries TRBV19 and TRBJ2-1; 9 bases are a match to TRBD1. With 7 bases clipped from V and 6 bases from J, the junction kept 13 bases outside the gene matches. CDR1 and CDR2 from the germline V gene are LNHDA and SQIVND (reference sequence). The CDR3 totals 16 residues. The CDR3 here is CASNPQPGQGGNEQFF. The CDR3 DNA follows: TGTGCCAGTAACCCACAACCGGGACAGGGCGGCAATGAGCAGTTCTTC.

The genes are TRBV28 and TRBJ1-3; D possibly corresponds to TRBD1 (6 bases). The CDR3 consists of 17 residues. The V end was cut by 5 bases, the J end by 0 bases, with 17 bases between. Germline V CDR1 and CDR2: MDHEN, SYDVKM. CDR3 nucleotides: TGTGCCAGCAGTAGCGCGACAGGTTCTTTCTCTGGAAACACCATATATTTT. It codes for CASSSATGSFSGNTIYF.

The chain is built from TRBV5-1 and TRBJ2-7; D is perhaps TRBD1 (5 bases). Trimming took 1 base from V and 4 from J, leaving 15 bases between them. This CDR3 has 15 amino acids. Germline-derived CDR1 and CDR2 are SGHRS and YFSETQ. For the CDR3, the DNA is TGCGCCAGCAGCTTGAGCCCGACAGAAAATTACGAGCAGTACTTC. It translates to CASSLSPTENYEQYF.

V usage is TRBV7-2 and J usage is TRBJ2-7, with D possibly TRBD1 on 6 matching bases. This CDR3 has 16 amino acids. Deletions cut 1 base from V and 0 bases from J, with 13 bases between. The V gene's germline CDR1 is SGHTA and CDR2 FQGNSA. The CDR3 nucleotides are TGTGCCAGCAGCTTAGGTGTGCAGGGGATCTCCTACGAGCAGTACTTC. Amino acid sequence: CASSLGVQGISYEQYF. The entire variable domain, with the rest obtained from reference TRBV7-2 and TRBJ2-7, is as follows: GAGVSQSPSNKVTEKGKDVELRCDPISGHTALYWYRQSLGQGLEFLIYFQGNSAPDKSGLPSDRFSAERTGGSVSTLTIQRTQQEDSAVYLCASSLGVQGISYEQYFGPGTRLTVT.

Note on this clone: Within the sample, other DNA sequences also encode this same CDR3. The chain employs TRBV5-1 and TRBJ1-1; the match to TRBD1 covers 7 bases. Germline CDR1 is SGHRS and CDR2 is YFSETQ. The CDR3 is 14 amino acids. V was pared by 0 bases and J by 3 bases, with 2 bases of the junction left unmatched. In DNA form, the CDR3 reads TGCGCCAGCAGCTTGGACAGGGGAGACACTGAAGCTTTCTTT. Its protein is CASSLDRGDTEAFF.

This chain's CDR3 is CASSRQGDTEAFF. CDR3 coding DNA: TGCGCCAGCAGCCGACAGGGGGACACTGAAGCTTTCTTT. V is TRBV5-1 and J is TRBJ1-1, with TRBD1 matching 9 bases. This CDR3 is built from 13 residues. CDR1 is SGHRS and CDR2 is YFSETQ in the germline V gene. J lost 3 bases, V lost 4 bases, and 1 base had no gene match.

The chain uses TRBV12-3 or TRBV12-4 and TRBJ1-1; D ambiguous. This CDR3 spans 13 amino acids. Trimming removed 6 bases from V and 1 base from J, with 9 bases in between. The CDR3: CASRLAGNTEAFF. CDR3 nucleotides: TGTGCCAGCAGGTTGGCGGGGAACACTGAAGCTTTCTTT.

The chain has TRBV14 and TRBJ2-3, with a weak D call TRBD2 (5 bases). V was shortened by 1 base and J by 3 bases, with 8 bases between the two germline ends. The CDR3 length is 14 residues. The V gene's germline CDR1 is SGHDN and CDR2 FVKESK. The CDR3 DNA follows: TGTGCCAGCAGCCAAGTTCCGGGGACAGATACGCAGTATTTT. Protein product: CASSQVPGTDTQYF. Looking up the rest from reference TRBV14 and TRBJ2-3 gives the full variable domain: EAGVTQFPSHSVIEKGQTVTLRCDPISGHDNLYWYRRVMGKEIKFLLHFVKESKQDESGMPNNRFLAERTGGTYSTLKVQPAELEDSGVYFCASSQVPGTDTQYFGPGTRLTVL.

The V gene is TRBV6-6, the J gene TRBJ2-2; D gene uncertain. Germline CDR1 is MNHNY and CDR2 is SVGAGI (reference sequence). There are 14 residues in the CDR3. With 4 bases removed from V and 3 bases from J, the gap between germline ends came to 9 bases. CDR3 protein: CASSSLSDTGELFF. The CDR3 DNA reads as TGTGCCAGCAGTTCCCTGAGCGACACCGGGGAGCTGTTTTTT.

V and J are TRBV28 and TRBJ1-1, with 7 positions matching TRBD1. The CDR3 has 12 residues. The ends lost 6 bases at V and 10 bases at J; junction bases unmatched: 8. CDR1 is MDHEN, CDR2 SYDVKM, per germline. The CDR3 bases are TGTGCCAGCAGAGAGGGGGCCCGGGGAGCTTTCTTT. The encoded protein is CASREGARGAFF.

This clone has just a few counts. This chain links TRBV5-4 with TRBJ1-1, with D perhaps matching TRBD1 (5 bases). The CDR3 is 13 residues long. Trimming took 3 bases from V and 1 from J, leaving 7 bases between them. Germline V gene lookup returns CDR1 SGHNT and CDR2 YYREEE (reference sequence). CDR3 residues: CASSSGQNTEAFF. CDR3 sequence (DNA): TGTGCCAGCAGCTCCGGACAGAACACTGAAGCTTTCTTT.

The V call is TRBV28, the J call TRBJ2-5, with a tentative D call TRBD2 (7 bases). From germline, CDR1 is MDHEN and CDR2 SYDVKM. Trimming left V 3 bases short and J 3 bases short, with 26 bases between. This CDR3 comprises 19 residues. CDR3 amino acids: CASSFLLVAGARSEETQYF. CDR3 nucleotide sequence: TGTGCCAGCAGTTTTTTGCTTGTGGCGGGGGCCCGATCAGAAGAGACCCAGTACTTC.

The genes are TRBV5-1 and TRBJ2-4; D unresolved. Germline V lookup: CDR1 SGHRS, CDR2 YFSETQ. V shed 1 base and J shed 9 bases, with 14 bases lying between them. The CDR3 spans 14 residues. CDR3 coding DNA: TGCGCCAGCAGCTTGTCCTTCTTGGCACGCATTCAGTACTTC. Amino acid sequence: CASSLSFLARIQYF.

This sequence joins TRBV12-5 and TRBJ1-2; 7 nucleotides agree with TRBD1. The CDR3 loop spans 14 amino acids. CDR1 is LGHNT and CDR2 is FRNRAP in the germline V gene. V gave up 1 base and J gave up 6 bases; unmatched junction bases: 5. The CDR3: CASGLDGDRDGYTF. The CDR3 DNA reads as TGTGCTAGTGGTTTGGACGGAGACAGGGATGGCTACACCTTC.

The rearrangement links TRBV28 to TRBJ2-5, with 7 nucleotides matching TRBD2. The CDR3 spans 15 residues. J was trimmed by 1 base and V by 3 bases; bases with no gene match: 5. Germline loops: CDR1 MDHEN, CDR2 SYDVKM. CDR3 loop: CASSLRGLGQETQYF. The CDR3 DNA sequence: TGTGCCAGCAGTTTGCGAGGACTAGGCCAAGAGACCCAGTACTTC.

The rearrangement joins TRBV7-2 to TRBJ2-5; D gene unclear. Trimming removed 5 bases from V and 0 bases from J, with 7 bases in between. CDR1 is SGHTA and CDR2 is FQGNSA in the germline V gene. The CDR3 loop spans 13 amino acids. In DNA form, the CDR3 reads TGTGCCAGCAGCCTATTGAACCAAGAGACCCAGTACTTC. This encodes CASSLLNQETQYF.

The rearrangement links TRBV4-2 to TRBJ1-6; D uncertain. V was pared by 0 bases and J by 0 bases, with 9 bases between. The CDR3 is made up of 17 amino acids. The germline CDR1 and CDR2 sequences are LGHNA and YNFKEQ. In DNA, the CDR3 is TGTGCCAGCAGCCAAGAGGGCAGAGTCTCCTATAATTCACCCCTCCACTTT. This codes for CASSQEGRVSYNSPLHF.

The chain links TRBV5-4 to TRBJ2-1; no clear D gene. This CDR3 region has 14 residues. Germline V gene data show CDR1 as SGHNT and CDR2 as YYREEE (reference sequence). V dropped 0 bases and J dropped 6 bases, with 10 bases sitting between them. This CDR3 is CASSLEVASNEQFF. CDR3 DNA: TGTGCCAGCAGCTTGGAGGTAGCTTCCAATGAGCAGTTCTTC.

The rearrangement uses TRBV19 and TRBJ1-4; maybe TRBD1 (6 bases). Per germline, CDR1 LNHDA and CDR2 SQIVND (reference sequence). Between the trimmed V and J ends, which lost 6 bases and 4 bases, there was a span of 15 bases. CDR3 length: 15 amino acids. The CDR3 reads CASRDPGTNNEKLFF. The CDR3 DNA follows: TGTGCCAGTAGAGACCCCGGGACAAATAATGAAAAACTGTTTTTT.

V is TRBV28 and J is TRBJ2-7; perhaps TRBD1 as D (6 bases). Germline V lookup: CDR1 MDHEN, CDR2 SYDVKM. The V end lost 6 bases, the J end lost 2 bases, and 11 bases lay between the germline ends. The CDR3 covers 13 residues. The CDR3 nucleotides read TGTGCCAGCAGGACAGGCACACCCTACGAGCAGTACTTC. Amino acids: CASRTGTPYEQYF.

The CDR3 nucleotides are TGTGCCAGCAGCTTAGTGGGAGGCTCTGGAAACACCATATATTTT. Its translation is CASSLVGGSGNTIYF. The chain is built from TRBV7-9 and TRBJ1-3; D not resolved. The V gene's germline CDR1 is SEHNR and CDR2 FQNEAQ (reference sequence). The CDR3 is made up of 15 amino acids. Trimming took 1 base from V and 0 from J, leaving 7 bases between them. The full variable domain, rest sourced from reference TRBV7-9 and TRBJ1-3, is DTGVSQNPRHKITKRGQNVTFRCDPISEHNRLYWYRQTLGQGPEFLTYFQNEAQLEKSRLLSDRFSAERPKGSFSTLEIQRTEQGDSAMYLCASSLVGGSGNTIYFGEGSWLTVV.

The J gene is TRBJ2-1, the V gene TRBV24-1; D gene ambiguous. This CDR3 is 15 amino acids long. The V end lost 7 bases, the J end lost 6 bases, and 18 bases lay between the germline ends. The germline V gene has CDR1 KGHDR and CDR2 SFDVKD. CDR3 sequence reads: CATSDPTKEPNEQFF. CDR3 bases: TGTGCCACCAGCGACCCTACTAAGGAGCCCAATGAGCAGTTCTTC.

The chain is built from TRBV18 and TRBJ1-2; weak D call: TRBD1 (6 bases). Between the trimmed V and J ends, which lost 4 bases and 5 bases, there was a span of 20 bases. The germline CDR1 and CDR2 sequences are KGHSH and LQKENI. The CDR3 contains 16 residues. This CDR3 is CASSLAPPGVGYGYTF. The CDR3 DNA is TGTGCCAGCTCACTAGCCCCTCCAGGGGTGGGTTATGGCTACACCTTC.

The chain couples TRBV4-2 to TRBJ2-7; weak D call: TRBD2 (5 bases). Germline V gene sequence: CDR1 LGHNA, CDR2 YNFKEQ. V was cut by 3 bases and J by 0 bases, with 12 bases left in between. This CDR3 spans 15 amino acids. CDR3 in amino acids: CASSQESGLSYEQYF. DNA of the CDR3: TGTGCCAGCAGCCAGGAAAGTGGACTCTCCTACGAGCAGTACTTC.